The entry below gives a single TCR beta chain sequence along with its context. The target antigen is unknown. The data belong to a study of shared clonotypes between healthy human individuals. Study-level results: Despite large depth, rarefaction showed incomplete sorted-subset sequencing.

Both subsets, CD45RA+ naive and CD45RA-negative memory, were split from the CD4+ cells. Deep was the level used in running the assay. It was across several immunoSEQ plates that each subset's genomic DNA was evenly split. Sequenced by immunoSEQ multiplex PCR; TCRdb stores in-frame clones only, minus some. The table records over a million clones, 75% to 80% of them present only once. V lost 5 bases and J lost 0, with 14 bases in between. Germline CDR1 SGHAT, CDR2 FQNNGV. The CDR3 is made up of 16 amino acids. Sample: memory CD4+ T cells from PBMCs. As for subset: CD45RA-negative fraction. V is TRBV11-2 and J is TRBJ2-1; no clear D gene. The clonotype comes from a man younger than 30 in good health. Some clones in this sample may be carry-over from other donors' samples. The CDR3 reads CASSPLTGVSYNEQFF. CDR3 in DNA: TGTGCCAGCAGCCCACTCACGGGCGTCTCCTACAATGAGCAGTTCTTC.